Shown below are 5 T cell receptor beta chains from a single sample sequenced in a study of blood T cell repertoires in COVID-19. Only in-frame clones appear in the TCRdb table, and some are missing; sequencing was by immunoSEQ multiplex PCR. The sample records 98,000 or so clones, about 89% being singletons. The specimen was peripheral blood. These receptors originate from a human donor in a cohort sampled during active COVID-19.

CDR3 nucleotides: TGTGCCAGCAGCGTAAACCCCTCGGTGGAAGAGACCCAGTACTTC. Protein product: CASSVNPSVEETQYF. V gene TRBV9 combines with J gene TRBJ2-5; no clear D gene. The CDR3 extends over 15 amino acids. Germline assignment: CDR1 SGDLS and CDR2 YYNGEE. V lost 1 base and J 3 bases, leaving 13 bases between the germline ends.

The rearrangement uses TRBV9 and TRBJ1-5, with 7 bases fitting TRBD1. Trimming removed 4 bases from V and 0 bases from J; junction bases left unmatched: 4. Per germline, CDR1 SGDLS and CDR2 YYNGEE. CDR3 length: 15 amino acids. The CDR3 spells CASSTGQNSNQPQHF. The CDR3 DNA reads TGTGCCAGCAGCACGGGACAGAATAGCAATCAGCCCCAGCATTTT.

The V and J genes are TRBV7-2 and TRBJ2-2; no reliable D call. Germline loops: CDR1 SGHTA, CDR2 FQGNSA. The length of the CDR3 is 14 residues. Between the trimmed V and J ends, which lost 3 bases and 0 bases, there was a span of 5 bases. CDR3 DNA: TGTGCCAGCAGCTTCTTATCGAACACCGGGGAGCTGTTTTTT. As protein: CASSFLSNTGELFF. The complete variable domain, with remaining parts taken from reference TRBV7-2 and TRBJ2-2, reads GAGVSQSPSNKVTEKGKDVELRCDPISGHTALYWYRQSLGQGLEFLIYFQGNSAPDKSGLPSDRFSAERTGGSVSTLTIQRTQQEDSAVYLCASSFLSNTGELFFGEGSRLTVL.

This clone was detected only once. The chain links TRBV7-8 to TRBJ2-1; D may be TRBD1 (6 bases). CDR1 and CDR2 (germline): SGHVS, FQNEAQ. CDR3 length equals 14 residues. V dropped 4 bases and J dropped 8 bases, with 15 bases sitting between them. This chain's CDR3 is CASSSERTVDEQFF. As DNA, the CDR3 is TGTGCCAGCAGCTCGGAGAGGACAGTCGATGAGCAGTTCTTC.

This sequence joins TRBV18 and TRBJ2-3, with a weak D call TRBD1 (5 bases). The V and J ends lost 3 bases and 4 bases respectively, with 8 bases between them. CDR1 is KGHSH and CDR2 is LQKENI in the germline V gene. The CDR3 has 13 amino acids. In DNA, the CDR3 is TGTGCCAGCTCACCTGACAGATCAGATACGCAGTATTTT. This codes for CASSPDRSDTQYF.